This T cell receptor (beta chain) was observed in a study of T cells in placental villitis. Details on this clone: The antigen is undetermined.

This CDR3 region has 15 residues. CDR1 is LNHDA and CDR2 is SQIVND in the germline V gene (reference sequence). Trimming removed 5 bases at V and 8 bases at J, with 18 bases between. The libraries were made with immunoSEQ v4. Some clones are missing from TCRdb's copy, which holds only in-frame ones; the method was immunoSEQ multiplex PCR. Here the sample spans several thousand clones, about three quarters being singletons. A handful of cytomegalovirus and one Toxoplasma gondii villitis placentae were included. Infectious villitis cases involved smaller fetuses, preterm delivery, or a couple of intrauterine demises. Findings and limits, study-wide: Some captured T cells may have been decidual rather than villous, especially in controls. CMV-specific clones were more frequent in CMV cases than villitis of unknown etiology.

The sample was placental tissue containing maternal and fetal cells. The rearrangement uses TRBV19 and TRBJ1-4; D is unclear. This TCR was sampled from a human patient with infectious villitis; the placental T cells may come from both mother and fetus. CDR3 DNA sequence: TGTGCCAGTAGTCCCGACACGGTTCGTGGGGAAAAACTGTTTTTT. As protein: CASSPDTVRGEKLFF.